These 5 T cell receptor beta chains were sequenced from one sample in a study of cytomegalovirus exposure and HLA in healthy donors. Primers included in the PCR were 60 Vbeta and 13 Jbeta primers. Measured with immunoSEQ multiplex PCR; TCRdb has only the in-frame clones, and not every one. The top ten clones hold approximately 2% of a sample with about 260,000 clones, roughly four fifths of them seen once. The sequenced sample was PBMCs. These receptors were taken from a woman between 35 and 50 years old in good health and CMV-seropositive.

The chain carries TRBV28 and TRBJ1-6, with D possibly being TRBD1 (6 bases). The CDR3 totals 13 residues. Per the germline V gene, CDR1 is MDHEN and CDR2 is SYDVKM. Between the trimmed V and J ends, which lost 1 base and 9 bases, there was a span of 7 bases. CDR3 residues: CASSLSDSSPLHF. CDR3 in DNA: TGTGCCAGCAGTTTATCGGACAGTTCACCCCTCCACTTT.

The genes are TRBV27 and TRBJ2-7, with 8 bases fitting TRBD2. The germline gives CDR1 MNHEY, CDR2 SMNVEV (reference sequence). The CDR3 has 14 residues. J lost 4 bases, V lost 3 bases, and 5 bases had no gene match. This CDR3 is CASSLVSGGYEQYF. DNA of the CDR3: TGTGCCAGCAGTTTGGTGTCGGGGGGGTACGAGCAGTACTTC.

This chain joins TRBV19 and TRBJ1-5, with a weak D call TRBD1 (6 bases). Per germline, CDR1 LNHDA and CDR2 SQIVND (reference sequence). Deletions cut 5 bases from V and 0 bases from J, with 14 bases between. The CDR3 runs 16 residues. The CDR3 DNA reads as TGTGCCAGTAGTTCCTTACAGGGAGTTAGCAATCAGCCCCAGCATTTT. Translating it yields CASSSLQGVSNQPQHF.

This rearrangement joins TRBV15 to TRBJ2-1; 7 nucleotides agree with TRBD2. Trimming removed 0 bases from V and 0 bases from J; junction bases left unmatched: 8. This CDR3 region has 18 residues. Germline V CDR1 and CDR2: LNHNV, YYDKDF (reference sequence). The CDR3 loop is CATSRDRMGGSSYNEQFF. The CDR3, as DNA: TGTGCCACCAGCAGAGATAGGATGGGCGGGAGCTCCTACAATGAGCAGTTCTTC.

Comments on this clone: Other DNA sequences within the sample encode an identical CDR3. This sequence joins TRBV19 and TRBJ2-1; D gene ambiguous. Per the germline V gene, CDR1 is LNHDA and CDR2 is SQIVND (reference sequence). This CDR3 spans 12 amino acids. The V and J ends lost 0 bases and 8 bases respectively, with 5 bases between them. CDR3 in DNA: TGTGCCAGTAGTATAGATCGGGATGAGCAGTTCTTC. Protein sequence: CASSIDRDEQFF.